This T cell receptor (beta chain) was captured in a study of blood T cell repertoires in COVID-19. Overall study context: Sites in the United States, Italy and Spain provided acute and convalescent COVID-19 samples. T cells, B-cell-depleted T cells, or PBMCs supplied cDNA or gDNA.

The CDR3 totals 12 residues. The V gene's germline CDR1 is SNHLY and CDR2 FYNNEI. V was clipped by 8 bases and J by 8 bases, with 14 bases between them. Original methodology: Estimated nucleated cell counts came from reference gene primer amplification. Sequencing used immunoSEQ multiplex PCR; TCRdb keeps in-frame clones, though not all of them. That table is the source of V, J and clone size, and D and trimming were worked out from the DNA. The data hold about 330,000 clones, with around 86% observed a single time. Sequences were obtained from peripheral blood. The TCR originated in a woman aged 45 to 65 with acute or convalescent COVID-19. The rearrangement joins TRBV2 to TRBJ2-3, with D tentatively TRBD2 (6 bases). This CDR3 reads CASGGERGTQYF. The CDR3, as DNA: TGTGCCAGCGGCGGGGAAAGGGGTACGCAGTATTTT.